The table lists the clone carrying this T cell receptor beta chain with many counts. As yet, its antigen is unknown. This CDR3 spans 16 amino acids. With 5 bases removed from V and 1 base from J, the gap between germline ends came to 17 bases. Germline V gene lookup returns CDR1 MNHEY and CDR2 SMNVEV (reference sequence). With iRepertoire HTBI primers and Arm-PCR of CDR3 regions, TCR beta libraries were built. TCRdb re-derived calls from the multiplex PCR reads in MiXCR, one entry per CDR3 protein. The data show around 470,000 distinct CDR3 sequences, 12% to 15% seen once. This sample was taken from a study of regulatory T cells in long-lasting Graves disease. Study-level results: The study found lower TCR diversity in persistent Graves' patients than in newly diagnosed ones.

Documented time point: newly diagnosed GD, antithyroid drugs for less than 3 months. RNA extracted from PBMCs served as the sequencing template. A blood draw put 8 to 10 milliliters of peripheral blood into EDTA tubes. A further study also used this sample, focusing on T cells in Graves' hyperthyroidism and ophthalmopathy. That work adds: Researchers ran a first-round RT-PCR on the TCR CDR3 using the HTBI primer set. Among clonotypes expanded in thyroid above 0.001, most were also found in blood.

The TCR comes from a woman between 50 and 59 years old with Graves disease. Sequencing was performed on peripheral blood mononuclear cells (PBMCs), taken at new diagnosis, from a patient treated with antithyroid drugs. This sequence joins TRBV27 and TRBJ2-5; D gene uncertain. The DNA for the CDR3 is TGTGCCAGCAGTCCCGCCTCTTTCCGAGGCCAAGAGACCCAGTACTTC. Its protein product is CASSPASFRGQETQYF.